This T cell receptor (beta chain) came from a study of blood T cell repertoires in COVID-19. About the study: In each case, the material was cDNA or gDNA derived from T cells, B-cell-depleted T cells, or PBMCs.

This clone was seen only once. Generated by immunoSEQ multiplex PCR, the TCRdb table keeps only in-frame clones and is missing some. The sample yields 200,000 to 250,000 clones, roughly 88% seen once. CDR3 length: 15 residues. V dropped 0 bases and J dropped 6; count of bases not matched to a gene: 8. Germline V CDR1 and CDR2: LGHDT, YNNKEL (reference sequence). This sequence joins TRBV3-1 (or the pseudogene TRBV3-2) and TRBJ2-7, with 7 bases fitting TRBD2. This receptor was obtained from a man aged 25 to 45 who had recovered from COVID-19. The sequenced material came from peripheral blood. The CDR3, as DNA: TGTGCCAGCAGCCAAGATGCAGCGGGGTCGCGCGAGCAGTACTTC. Its translation is CASSQDAAGSREQYF.